This entry lists 21 T cell receptor beta chains sequenced from one sample in a study of OX40 agonist ivuxolimab in advanced cancers. Clones were read by immunoSEQ multiplex PCR, and TCRdb kept only the in-frame ones, dropping some. The sample has some 74,000 clones, around 89% seen once; the top ten hold about 1%. The sample consisted of CD4+ or CD8+ T cells sorted from blood, taken in a trial of the OX40 agonist ivuxolimab. The source of these receptors is an adult with an advanced solid tumor such as melanoma, head and neck, liver or kidney cancer.

The chain couples TRBV7-3 to TRBJ2-1; D is unclear. The V end lost 1 base, the J end lost 3 bases, and 10 bases lay between the germline ends. CDR3 length equals 15 residues. The germline gives CDR1 SGHTA, CDR2 FQGTGA. As DNA, the CDR3 is TGTGCCAGCAGCTTAAACGGCCGGAGCTACAATGAGCAGTTCTTC. This sequence encodes CASSLNGRSYNEQFF.

The gene calls are TRBV5-6 and TRBJ2-2; D gene ambiguous. The V gene's germline CDR1 is SGHDT and CDR2 YYEEEE. V was clipped by 0 bases and J by 0 bases, with 6 bases between them. This CDR3 region has 15 residues. CDR3 region: CASSLGSSNTGELFF. CDR3 bases: TGTGCCAGCAGCTTGGGAAGCTCGAACACCGGGGAGCTGTTTTTT.

In nucleotides, the CDR3 is TGCGCCAGCAGCCAAGATATCACTAGCGGGAATTACGAGCAGTACTTC. Its translation: CASSQDITSGNYEQYF. The rearrangement uses TRBV4-3 and TRBJ2-7, with 10 bases fitting TRBD2. Germline lookup yields CDR1 LGHNA and CDR2 YSLEER. This CDR3 is built from 16 residues. Losses at the gene ends were 0 bases for V and 4 bases for J; bases not matched to a gene: 6.

The rearrangement joins TRBV18 to TRBJ2-5; 11 bases line up with TRBD2. The V gene's germline CDR1 is KGHSH and CDR2 LQKENI. V dropped 2 bases and J dropped 5; count of bases not matched to a gene: 7. The CDR3 is 16 residues long. For the CDR3, the DNA is TGTGCCAGCTCACCAGTCACTAGCGGGAGTGGGGAGACCCAGTACTTC. As protein: CASSPVTSGSGETQYF.

The chain joins TRBV2 to TRBJ2-3; 8 bases match TRBD2. Trimming at V came to 9 bases and at J to 0 bases, leaving 2 bases not matched to a gene. The CDR3 contains 13 residues. CDR1 SNHLY and CDR2 FYNNEI come from the germline V gene. The CDR3 here is CASSGISTDTQYF. In DNA form, the CDR3 reads TGTGCCAGTAGCGGGATAAGCACAGATACGCAGTATTTT.

CDR3 loop: CASSDRLAGGIYEQYF. CDR3 nucleotides: TGTGCCAGCAGTGATCGACTAGCGGGAGGGATCTACGAGCAGTACTTC. The genes are TRBV2 and TRBJ2-7; 14 nucleotides line up with TRBD2. CDR1 and CDR2 from the germline V gene are SNHLY and FYNNEI. This CDR3 region has 16 residues. The V and J ends lost 3 bases and 3 bases, in that order; junction bases with no gene match: 4.

The chain couples TRBV6-1 to TRBJ1-5, with D unclear. The V gene lost 5 bases and the J gene lost 1 base, with 6 bases spanning the gap. The length of the CDR3 is 13 residues. The V gene's germline CDR1 is MNHNS and CDR2 SASEGT. In nucleotides, the CDR3 is TGTGCCAGCAGTCGAGAGAGCAATCAGCCCCAGCATTTT. Its translation is CASSRESNQPQHF.

The chain couples TRBV5-1 to TRBJ2-1; the match to TRBD1 covers 9 bases. The CDR3 runs to 16 residues. Germline V gene lookup returns CDR1 SGHRS and CDR2 YFSETQ. V dropped 1 base and J dropped 10; count of bases not matched to a gene: 12. The CDR3 DNA is TGCGCCAGCAGCTTGCCCCGGGACAGGGCCCTCAGGGAGCAGTTCTTC. Amino acid sequence: CASSLPRDRALREQFF.

V gene TRBV28 combines with J gene TRBJ2-5; TRBD1 matches at 11 bases. This CDR3 has 17 residues. CDR1 is MDHEN and CDR2 is SYDVKM in the germline V gene. The V gene end was trimmed by 7 bases and the J gene end by 5 bases; junction bases not matched to a gene: 15. CDR3 nucleotide sequence: TGTGCCAGCATTCAGGGACGGCGGACAGGGGGCCTCGAGACCCAGTACTTC. It codes for CASIQGRRTGGLETQYF.

This clone showed up just a few times. The J gene is TRBJ1-1, the V gene TRBV28, with TRBD1 matching over 8 bases. This CDR3 contains 15 residues. CDR1 is MDHEN, CDR2 SYDVKM, per germline. The J segment lost 2 bases and the V segment lost 2 bases, leaving 4 bases of the junction unmatched. CDR3 coding DNA: TGTGCCAGCAGTTTAAGACAGGGGCCCAACACTGAAGCTTTCTTT. Residues: CASSLRQGPNTEAFF.

V and J are TRBV5-1 and TRBJ1-2, with D hard to call. V lost 2 bases to trimming and J lost 3 bases, with 8 bases between them. The germline gives CDR1 SGHRS, CDR2 YFSETQ. The CDR3 extends over 13 amino acids. CDR3 protein: CASSFEGDYGYTF. CDR3 coding DNA: TGCGCCAGCAGCTTTGAGGGCGACTATGGCTACACCTTC.

The chain carries TRBV18 and TRBJ2-1, with D unclear. There are 15 residues in the CDR3. In germline, CDR1 is KGHSH, CDR2 LQKENI. Trimming shortened V by 4 bases and J by 2 bases, and 12 bases separated the two germline ends. CDR3 sequence: CASSQTLGPYNEQFF. In nucleotides, the CDR3 is TGTGCCAGCTCACAGACTCTGGGTCCCTACAATGAGCAGTTCTTC.

The chain recombines TRBV9 with TRBJ2-2; 10 bases are shared with TRBD2. CDR1 and CDR2 from the germline V gene are SGDLS and YYNGEE. CDR3 length equals 15 residues. The ends lost 3 bases at V and 7 bases at J; junction bases unmatched: 6. Here the CDR3 reads CASSERGLANGELFF. CDR3 coding DNA: TGTGCCAGCAGCGAGAGGGGACTAGCGAACGGGGAGCTGTTTTTT.

The count of this clone is one. The chain links TRBV5-4 to TRBJ2-1, with TRBD1 matching 8 bases. Unmatched junction bases numbered 11, after V lost 4 bases and J lost 2 bases. Germline V CDR1 and CDR2: SGHNT, YYREEE (reference sequence). This CDR3 region has 17 residues. CDR3 in amino acids: CASSPQQGATTYNEQFF. The CDR3 DNA sequence: TGTGCCAGCAGCCCCCAGCAGGGGGCTACTACCTACAATGAGCAGTTCTTC.

CDR3 DNA sequence: TGTGCCAGCAGCTTAAATCAGGGTAGCAATCAGCCCCAGCATTTT. Protein product: CASSLNQGSNQPQHF. The chain recombines TRBV7-8 with TRBJ1-5; tentatively, D is TRBD1 (5 bases). The V and J ends lost 2 bases and 0 bases respectively, with 8 bases between them. Germline V CDR1 and CDR2: SGHVS, FQNEAQ. This CDR3 has 15 amino acids.

This sequence joins TRBV2 and TRBJ2-1; D is perhaps TRBD2 (7 bases). CDR1 and CDR2 from the germline V gene are SNHLY and FYNNEI. The V end lost 4 bases, the J end lost 12 bases, and 13 bases lay between the germline ends. The CDR3 runs to 12 residues. The CDR3 sequence is CASSVNREGQFF. Written as DNA, the CDR3 is TGTGCCAGCAGTGTAAACAGGGAGGGGCAGTTCTTC.

The V and J genes are TRBV7-3 and TRBJ2-6; D is unclear. CDR3 length equals 16 residues. The germline V gene has CDR1 SGHTA and CDR2 FQGTGA. The V end was cut by 4 bases, the J end by 0 bases, with 10 bases between. The CDR3 DNA reads as TGTGCCAGCAGCTCCCAAGGGCTCTCTGGGGCCAACGTCCTGACTTTC. Residues: CASSSQGLSGANVLTF. Looking up the rest from reference TRBV7-3 and TRBJ2-6 gives the full variable domain: GAGVSQTPSNKVTEKGKYVELRCDPISGHTALYWYRQSLGQGPEFLIYFQGTGAADDSGLPNDRFFAVRPEGSVSTLKIQRTERGDSAVYLCASSSQGLSGANVLTFGAGSRLTVL.

This clone came up once. Written as DNA, the CDR3 is TGTGCCAGCAGTGAGGGGTGGACTAGCGGGGGTATTGAGCAGTTCTTC. Protein product: CASSEGWTSGGIEQFF. The chain joins TRBV6-4 to TRBJ2-1; 13 positions match TRBD2. The CDR3 loop spans 16 amino acids. Germline CDR1 and CDR2: MRHNA and SNTAGT. Trimming cost V 3 bases and J 9 bases; bases outside gene matches: 8.

The CDR3 DNA sequence: TGTGCCACGGGGGGTGGCTACACCTTC. It yields the protein CATGGGYTF. The chain uses TRBV28 and TRBJ1-2; tentatively, D is TRBD1 (5 bases). Trimming pared 10 bases from V and 7 bases from J, leaving 7 bases between. This CDR3 contains 9 residues. The germline V gene has CDR1 MDHEN and CDR2 SYDVKM.

The chain is built from TRBV2 and TRBJ2-7; 11 bases line up with TRBD2. The V and J ends lost 3 bases and 2 bases, in that order; junction bases with no gene match: 3. This CDR3 region has 15 residues. The V gene's germline CDR1 is SNHLY and CDR2 FYNNEI. The CDR3 DNA sequence: TGTGCCAGCAGTGAGACTAGCGGGACTACCTACGAGCAGTACTTC. Amino acid sequence: CASSETSGTTYEQYF.

The CDR3 loop reads CASSTQTGGMASGDTQYF. Here the CDR3 DNA reads TGCGCCAGCAGCACTCAGACAGGGGGGATGGCAAGCGGTGATACGCAGTATTTT. The chain couples TRBV5-1 to TRBJ2-3, with 9 bases matching TRBD1. Losses at the gene ends were 4 bases for V and 6 bases for J; bases not matched to a gene: 18. The CDR3 runs to 18 residues. Germline V gives CDR1 SGHRS, CDR2 YFSETQ. The variable domain in full, with the rest retrieved from reference TRBV5-1 and TRBJ2-3, is KAGVTQTPRYLIKTRGQQVTLSCSPISGHRSVSWYQQTPGQGLQFLFEYFSETQRNKGNFPGRFSGRQFSNSRSEMNVSTLELGDSALYLCASSTQTGGMASGDTQYFGPGTRLTVL.